This TCR beta chain was identified in a study of shared clonotypes between healthy human individuals. As for the study in general: CD4 naive and memory got three plates each, CD8 naive two, CD8 memory one.

Regarding the study as a whole: Inspection by rarefaction showed sorted-subset sequencing to be incomplete despite large depth.

Trimming shortened V by 4 bases and J by 11 bases, and 21 bases separated the two germline ends. The CDR3 is 14 residues long. Germline assignment: CDR1 SGDLS and CDR2 YYNGEE. Assay used: immunoSEQ multiplex PCR; TCRdb lists only in-frame clones, some missing. The sample lists about 2.4 million clones, just over 90% seen once, with around 0.14% in the top ten. As to this clone: Its cognate antigen is unknown.

The gene calls are TRBV9 and TRBJ1-1; tentative D call: TRBD1 (6 bases). Material: naive CD4+ T cells sorted from blood. Documented subset: CD45RA+ positively selected. The receptor was isolated from a man aged 18-30 years in good health. The CDR3 here is CASSTRDNPPAAFF. For the CDR3, the DNA is TGTGCCAGCAGCACACGGGACAACCCCCCTGCGGCTTTCTTT.